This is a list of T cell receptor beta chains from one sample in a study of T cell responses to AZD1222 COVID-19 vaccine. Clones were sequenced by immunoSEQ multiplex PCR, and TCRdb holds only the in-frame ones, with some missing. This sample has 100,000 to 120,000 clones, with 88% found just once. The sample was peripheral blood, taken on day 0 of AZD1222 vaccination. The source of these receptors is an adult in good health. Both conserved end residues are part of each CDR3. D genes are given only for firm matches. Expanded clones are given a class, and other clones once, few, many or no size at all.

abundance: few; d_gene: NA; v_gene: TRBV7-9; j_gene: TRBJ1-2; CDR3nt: TGTGCCCACCCCCCCGGGGCTAACTATGGCTACACCTTC; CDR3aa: CAHPPGANYGYTF
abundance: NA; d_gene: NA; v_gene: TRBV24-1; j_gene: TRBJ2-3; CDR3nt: TGTGCCACCAGTGACCCTCTACAGGAGGACTTTGGCACAGATACGCAGTATTTT; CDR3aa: CATSDPLQEDFGTDTQYF
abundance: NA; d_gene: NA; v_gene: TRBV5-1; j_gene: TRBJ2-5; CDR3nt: TGCGCCAGCAGCTTGCAGACGTCCACGGGGGAGACCCAGTACTTC; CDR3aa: CASSLQTSTGETQYF
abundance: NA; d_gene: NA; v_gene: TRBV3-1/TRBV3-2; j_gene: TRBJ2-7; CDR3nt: TGTGCCAGCAGCCAAGGGCCAGGAGTTGCCTACGAGCAGTACTTC; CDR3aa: CASSQGPGVAYEQYF
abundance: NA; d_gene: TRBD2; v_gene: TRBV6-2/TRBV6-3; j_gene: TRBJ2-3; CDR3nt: TGTGCCAGCAGTTGGACTAGCGGGCACACAGATACGCAGTATTTT; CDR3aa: CASSWTSGHTDTQYF
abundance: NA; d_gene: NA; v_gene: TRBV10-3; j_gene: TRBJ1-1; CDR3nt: TGTGCCATCAGAGACGGTACAGAGGCGACCACTGAAGCTTTCTTT; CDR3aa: CAIRDGTEATTEAFF
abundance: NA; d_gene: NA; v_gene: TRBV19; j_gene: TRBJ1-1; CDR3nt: TGTGCCAGTAGTATTCGGGGAACGGGTTCTTCCATGAACACTGAAGCTTTCTTT; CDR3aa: CASSIRGTGSSMNTEAFF
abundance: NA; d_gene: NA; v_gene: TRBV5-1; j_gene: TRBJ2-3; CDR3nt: TGCGCCAGCACCCAGCAAGGTTCTGGTAGCTCAGATACGCAGTATTTT; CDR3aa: CASTQQGSGSSDTQYF
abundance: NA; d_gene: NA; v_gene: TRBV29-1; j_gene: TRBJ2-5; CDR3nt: TGCAGCGTTAATCAGGGGGGTGGTTTTGGAGAGACCCAGTACTTC; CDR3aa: CSVNQGGGFGETQYF
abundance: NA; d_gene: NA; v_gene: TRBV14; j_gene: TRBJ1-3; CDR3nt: TGTGCCAGCAGCCCCCTTGGGCCCAGCTCTGGAAACACCATATATTTT; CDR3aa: CASSPLGPSSGNTIYF
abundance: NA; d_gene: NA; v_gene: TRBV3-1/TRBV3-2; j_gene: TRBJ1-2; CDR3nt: TGTGCCAGCAGCCAAGGGGCGGGTCCAGATAACTATGGCTACACCTTC; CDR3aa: CASSQGAGPDNYGYTF
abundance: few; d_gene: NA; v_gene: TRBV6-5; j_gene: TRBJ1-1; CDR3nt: TGTGCCAGCAGTTATGATAAGGGGATAACTGAAGCTTTCTTT; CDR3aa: CASSYDKGITEAFF
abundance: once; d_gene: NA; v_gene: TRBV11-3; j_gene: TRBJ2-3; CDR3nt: TGTGCCAGCAGCTTAGGACAGGGCACAGATACGCAGTATTTT; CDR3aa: CASSLGQGTDTQYF
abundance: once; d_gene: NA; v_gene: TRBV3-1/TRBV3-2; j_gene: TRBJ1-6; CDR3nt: TGTGCCAGCAGCCGGGACGGCAAAAATTCACCCCTCCACTTT; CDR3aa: CASSRDGKNSPLHF
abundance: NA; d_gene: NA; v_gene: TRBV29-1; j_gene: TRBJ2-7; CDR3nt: TGCAGCGTTGAACACGGGGGAAACTCCTACGAGCAGTACTTC; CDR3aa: CSVEHGGNSYEQYF
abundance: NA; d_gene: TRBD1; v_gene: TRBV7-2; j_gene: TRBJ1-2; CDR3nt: TGTGCCAGCAGCTGGACAGGGCATCTAGGGTATGGCTACACCTTC; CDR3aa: CASSWTGHLGYGYTF
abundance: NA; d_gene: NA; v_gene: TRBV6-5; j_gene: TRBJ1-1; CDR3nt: TGTGCCAGCAGTTACCGAGGGGGCACTGAAGCTTTCTTT; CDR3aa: CASSYRGGTEAFF
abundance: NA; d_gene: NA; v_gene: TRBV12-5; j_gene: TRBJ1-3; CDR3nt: TGTGCTAGTGGTTTGGGGGGGGCTGGGGGCGCCATATATTTT; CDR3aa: CASGLGGAGGAIYF
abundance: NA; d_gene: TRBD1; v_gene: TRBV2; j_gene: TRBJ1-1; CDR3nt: TGTGCCAGGGATACTAGACAGGGGGGATCTGAAGCTTTCTTT; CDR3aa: CARDTRQGGSEAFF
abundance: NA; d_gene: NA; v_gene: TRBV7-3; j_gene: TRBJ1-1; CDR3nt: TGTGCCAGCAGCCGTAGGGTTTACGGCACTGAAGCTTTCTTT; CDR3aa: CASSRRVYGTEAFF
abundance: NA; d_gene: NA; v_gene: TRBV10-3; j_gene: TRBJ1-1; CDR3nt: TGTGCCATCAGTGCTTTAACGAATACTGAAGCTTTCTTT; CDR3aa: CAISALTNTEAFF
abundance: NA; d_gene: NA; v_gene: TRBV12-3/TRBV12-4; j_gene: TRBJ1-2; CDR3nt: TGTGCCAGCAGTTTATGGTCCTATGGCTACACCTTC; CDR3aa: CASSLWSYGYTF
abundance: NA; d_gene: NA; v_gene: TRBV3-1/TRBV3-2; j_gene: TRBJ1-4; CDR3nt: TGTGCCAGCAGCCTTAAGGGCATGGATGAAAAACTGTTTTTT; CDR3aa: CASSLKGMDEKLFF
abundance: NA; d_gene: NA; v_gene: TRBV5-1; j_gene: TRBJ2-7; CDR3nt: TGCGCCAGCAGCTCTGGGGGGACACCCCCCGAGCAGTACTTC; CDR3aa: CASSSGGTPPEQYF
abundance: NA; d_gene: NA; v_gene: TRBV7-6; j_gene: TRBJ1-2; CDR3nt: TGTGCCAGCAGCTCAACGCCAGGACAGACCTATGGCTACACCTTC; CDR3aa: CASSSTPGQTYGYTF
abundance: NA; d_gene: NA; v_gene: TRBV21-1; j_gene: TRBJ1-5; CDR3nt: TGTGCCAGCACCCCAGACGCAAGCGACCCACTTGGAGATAGCAATCAGCCCCAGCATTTT; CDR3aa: CASTPDASDPLGDSNQPQHF
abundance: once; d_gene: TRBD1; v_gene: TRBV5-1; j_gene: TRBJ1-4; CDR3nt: TGCGCCAGCAGCAACGACAGGGGGCCGGGTGAAAAACTGTTTTTT; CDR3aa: CASSNDRGPGEKLFF
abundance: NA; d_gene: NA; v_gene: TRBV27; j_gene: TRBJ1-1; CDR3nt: TGTGCCAGCAGTTTATATGCGTCCTACACTGAAGCTTTCTTT; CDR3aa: CASSLYASYTEAFF
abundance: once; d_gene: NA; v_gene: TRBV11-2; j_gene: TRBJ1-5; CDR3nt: TGTGCCAGCAGCTTAGTCCTGGGCCTCCGGCGCAATCAGCCCCAGCATTTT; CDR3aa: CASSLVLGLRRNQPQHF
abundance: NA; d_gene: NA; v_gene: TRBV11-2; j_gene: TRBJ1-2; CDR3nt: TGTGCCAGCAGCTTAGATCCGGGGGGGCTTTATGGCTACACCTTC; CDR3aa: CASSLDPGGLYGYTF
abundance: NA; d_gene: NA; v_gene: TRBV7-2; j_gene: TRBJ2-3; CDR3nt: TGTGCCAGCGGAAAGGCCGGCCGCACAGATACGCAGTATTTT; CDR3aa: CASGKAGRTDTQYF
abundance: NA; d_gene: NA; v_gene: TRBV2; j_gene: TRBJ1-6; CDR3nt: TGTGCCAGCAGTGGCGGAGTGGCAGAATATAATTCACCCCTCCACTTT; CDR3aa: CASSGGVAEYNSPLHF
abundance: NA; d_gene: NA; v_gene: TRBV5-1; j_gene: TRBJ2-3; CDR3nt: TGCGCCAGCAGCTTGGACGTCAGGGAGACAGATACGCAGTATTTT; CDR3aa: CASSLDVRETDTQYF
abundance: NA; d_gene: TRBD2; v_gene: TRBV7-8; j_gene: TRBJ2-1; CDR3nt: TGTGCCAGCAGCGCCCGACTAGCGGGGGCCTACAATGAGCAGTTCTTC; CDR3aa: CASSARLAGAYNEQFF
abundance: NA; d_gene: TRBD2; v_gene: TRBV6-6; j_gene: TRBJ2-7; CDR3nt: TGTGCCAGCAGTGGAATAGCGGGAGCCTACGAGCAGTACTTC; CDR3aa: CASSGIAGAYEQYF
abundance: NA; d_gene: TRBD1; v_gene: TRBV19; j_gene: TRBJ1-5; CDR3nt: TGTGCCAGTACGAGACAGGGGCCCGCCTATAGCAATCAGCCCCAGCATTTT; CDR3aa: CASTRQGPAYSNQPQHF
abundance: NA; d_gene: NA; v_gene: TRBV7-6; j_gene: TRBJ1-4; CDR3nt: TGTGCCAGCAGCTTAGCACAGCCCGGACCAGATGAAAAACTGTTTTTT; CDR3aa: CASSLAQPGPDEKLFF
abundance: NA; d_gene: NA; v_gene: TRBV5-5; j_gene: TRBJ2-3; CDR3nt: TGTGCCAGCAGCCGGGCAGCCTCTAGCACAGATACGCAGTATTTT; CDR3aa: CASSRAASSTDTQYF
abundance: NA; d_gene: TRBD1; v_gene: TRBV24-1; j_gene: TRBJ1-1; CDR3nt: TGTGCCACCAGTGATTCCAGGGGGGAGGGCACTGAAGCTTTCTTT; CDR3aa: CATSDSRGEGTEAFF
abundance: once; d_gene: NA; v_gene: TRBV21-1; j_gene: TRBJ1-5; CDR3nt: TGTGCCAGCAGCAAAGGTGACAGGGGGCACAATCAGCCCCAGCATTTT; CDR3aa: CASSKGDRGHNQPQHF
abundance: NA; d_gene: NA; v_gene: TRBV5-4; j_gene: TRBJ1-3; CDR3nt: TGTGCCAGCAGCAGCGGGGCCTACCTTGGGAACACCATATATTTT; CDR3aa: CASSSGAYLGNTIYF
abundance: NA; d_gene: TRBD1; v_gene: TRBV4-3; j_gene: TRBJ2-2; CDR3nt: TGCGCCAGCAGCCAGGAGGACAGGGGAACCGGGGAGCTGTTTTTT; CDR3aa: CASSQEDRGTGELFF
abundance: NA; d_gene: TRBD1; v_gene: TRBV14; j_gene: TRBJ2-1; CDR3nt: TGTGCCAGCAGCCTCGGGACAGGGTTCATGAATGAGCAGTTCTTC; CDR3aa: CASSLGTGFMNEQFF